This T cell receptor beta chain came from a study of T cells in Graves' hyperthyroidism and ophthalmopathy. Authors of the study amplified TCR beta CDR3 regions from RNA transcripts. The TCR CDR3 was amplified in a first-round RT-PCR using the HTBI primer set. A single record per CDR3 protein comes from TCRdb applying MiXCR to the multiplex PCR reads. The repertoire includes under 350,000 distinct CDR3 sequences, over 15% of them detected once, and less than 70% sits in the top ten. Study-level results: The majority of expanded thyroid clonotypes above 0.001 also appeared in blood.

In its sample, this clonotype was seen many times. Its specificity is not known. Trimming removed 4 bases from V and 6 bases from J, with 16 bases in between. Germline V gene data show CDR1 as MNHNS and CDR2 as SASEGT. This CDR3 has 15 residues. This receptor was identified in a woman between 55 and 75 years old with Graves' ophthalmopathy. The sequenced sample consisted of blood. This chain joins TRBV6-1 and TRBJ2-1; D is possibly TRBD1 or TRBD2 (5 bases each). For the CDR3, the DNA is TGTGCCAGCAGTGGGAGGCAGGGAAGGGGCAATGAGCAGTTCTTC. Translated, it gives CASSGRQGRGNEQFF.